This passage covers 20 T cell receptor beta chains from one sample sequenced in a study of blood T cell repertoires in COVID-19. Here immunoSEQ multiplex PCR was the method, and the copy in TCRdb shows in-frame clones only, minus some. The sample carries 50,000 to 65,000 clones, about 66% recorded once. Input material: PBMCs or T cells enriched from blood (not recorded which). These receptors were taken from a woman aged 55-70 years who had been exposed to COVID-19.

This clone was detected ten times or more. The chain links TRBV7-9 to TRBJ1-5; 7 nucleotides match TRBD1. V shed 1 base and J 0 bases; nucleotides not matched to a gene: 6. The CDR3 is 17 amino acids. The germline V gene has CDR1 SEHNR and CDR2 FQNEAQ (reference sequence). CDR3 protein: CASSLGRGQDSNQPQHF. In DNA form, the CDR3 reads TGTGCCAGCAGCTTAGGACGTGGACAGGATAGCAATCAGCCCCAGCATTTT.

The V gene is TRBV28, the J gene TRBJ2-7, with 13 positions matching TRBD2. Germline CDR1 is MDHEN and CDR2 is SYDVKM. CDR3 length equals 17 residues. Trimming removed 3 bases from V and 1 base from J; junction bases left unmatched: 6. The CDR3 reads CASSFPGLAGDSYEQYF. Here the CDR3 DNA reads TGTGCCAGCAGTTTTCCCGGACTAGCGGGGGATTCCTACGAGCAGTACTTC.

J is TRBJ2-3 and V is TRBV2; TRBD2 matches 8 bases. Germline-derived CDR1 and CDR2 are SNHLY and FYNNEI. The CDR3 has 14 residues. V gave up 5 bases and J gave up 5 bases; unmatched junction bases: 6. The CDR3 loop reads CASSRGGRGDTQYF. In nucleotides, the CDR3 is TGTGCCAGCAGTCGGGGGGGCCGGGGAGATACGCAGTATTTT.

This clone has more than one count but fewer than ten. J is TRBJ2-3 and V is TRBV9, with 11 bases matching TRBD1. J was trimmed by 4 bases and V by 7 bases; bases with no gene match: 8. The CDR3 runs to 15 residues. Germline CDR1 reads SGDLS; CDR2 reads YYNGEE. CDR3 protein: CASRTGQGASDTQYF. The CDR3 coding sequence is TGTGCCAGCCGGACCGGACAGGGGGCATCAGATACGCAGTATTTT.

CDR3 region: CATSRGFTEAFF. The CDR3, as DNA: TGTGCCACCTCGCGGGGGTTCACTGAAGCTTTCTTT. This rearrangement joins TRBV7-9 to TRBJ1-1, with a possible D match to TRBD1 (5 bases). Looked up from germline, CDR1 is SEHNR and CDR2 is FQNEAQ (reference sequence). Trimming left V 10 bases short and J 4 bases short, with 13 bases between. The CDR3 runs to 12 residues.

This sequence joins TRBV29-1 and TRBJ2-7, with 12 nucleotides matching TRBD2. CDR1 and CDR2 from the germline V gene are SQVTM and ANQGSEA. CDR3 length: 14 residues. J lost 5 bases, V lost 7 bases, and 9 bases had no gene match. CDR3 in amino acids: CSASSGRAFHEQYF. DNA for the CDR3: TGCAGCGCCTCTAGCGGGAGGGCCTTCCACGAGCAGTACTTC.

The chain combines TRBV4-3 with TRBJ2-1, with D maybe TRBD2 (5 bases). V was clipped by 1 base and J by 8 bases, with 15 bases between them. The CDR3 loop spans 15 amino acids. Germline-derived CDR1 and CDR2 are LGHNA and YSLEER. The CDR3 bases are TGCGCCAGCAGCCAAGTTGAAGCCTTCGGGGATGAGCAGTTCTTC. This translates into CASSQVEAFGDEQFF.

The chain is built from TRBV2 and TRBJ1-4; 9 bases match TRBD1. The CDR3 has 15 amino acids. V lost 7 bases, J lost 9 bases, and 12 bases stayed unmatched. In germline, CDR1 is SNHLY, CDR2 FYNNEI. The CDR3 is CASKQGTGRGQKLFF. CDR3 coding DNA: TGTGCCAGCAAGCAGGGGACAGGGAGGGGGCAAAAACTGTTTTTT. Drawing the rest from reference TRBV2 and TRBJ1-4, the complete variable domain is EPEVTQTPSHQVTQMGQEVILRCVPISNHLYFYWYRQILGQKVEFLVSFYNNEISEKSEIFDDQFSVERPDGSNFTLKIRSTKLEDSAMYFCASKQGTGRGQKLFFGSGTQLSVL.

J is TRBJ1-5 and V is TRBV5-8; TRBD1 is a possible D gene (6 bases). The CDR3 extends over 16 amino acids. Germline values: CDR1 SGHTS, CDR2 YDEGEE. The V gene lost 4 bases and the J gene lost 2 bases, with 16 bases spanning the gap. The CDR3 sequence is CASSRGTAGGNQPQHF. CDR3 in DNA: TGTGCCAGCAGCCGGGGTACTGCAGGGGGCAATCAGCCCCAGCATTTT. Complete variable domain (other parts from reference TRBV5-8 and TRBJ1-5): EAGVTQSPTHLIKTRGQQATLRCSPISGHTSVYWYQQALGLGLQFLLWYDEGEERNRGNFPPRFSGRQFPNYSSELNVNALELEDSALYLCASSRGTAGGNQPQHFGDGTRLSIL.

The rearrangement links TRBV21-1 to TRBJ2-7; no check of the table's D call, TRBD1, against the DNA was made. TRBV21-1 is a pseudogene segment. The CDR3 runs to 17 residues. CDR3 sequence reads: CASTSLGDREDTYEQYF. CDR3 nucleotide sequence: TGTGCCAGCACCTCCCTGGGAGACAGGGAAGATACCTACGAGCAGTACTTC.

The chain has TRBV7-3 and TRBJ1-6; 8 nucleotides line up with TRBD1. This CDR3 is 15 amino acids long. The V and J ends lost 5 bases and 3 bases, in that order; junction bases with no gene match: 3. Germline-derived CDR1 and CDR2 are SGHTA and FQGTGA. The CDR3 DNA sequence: TGTGCCAGCAGCCCCACAGGGGGCTATAATTCACCCCTCCACTTT. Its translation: CASSPTGGYNSPLHF.

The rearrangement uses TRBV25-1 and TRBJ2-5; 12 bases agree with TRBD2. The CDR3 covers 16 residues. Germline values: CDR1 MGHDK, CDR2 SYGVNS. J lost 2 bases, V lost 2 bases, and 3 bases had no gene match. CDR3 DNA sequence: TGTGCCAGCAGTGAAACTAGCGGGGGGTCACAAGAGACCCAGTACTTC. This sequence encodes CASSETSGGSQETQYF.

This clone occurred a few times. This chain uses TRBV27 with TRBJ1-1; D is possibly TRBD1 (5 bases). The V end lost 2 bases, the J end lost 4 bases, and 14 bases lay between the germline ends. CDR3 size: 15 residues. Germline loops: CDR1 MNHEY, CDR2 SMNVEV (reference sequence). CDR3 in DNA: TGTGCCAGCAGTTTAGCAGGGTTAGCGGGCACTGAAGCTTTCTTT. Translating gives CASSLAGLAGTEAFF.

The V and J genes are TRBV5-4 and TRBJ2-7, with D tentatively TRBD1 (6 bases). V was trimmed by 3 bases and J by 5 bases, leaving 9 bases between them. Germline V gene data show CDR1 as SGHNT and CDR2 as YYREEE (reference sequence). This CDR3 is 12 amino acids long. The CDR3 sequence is CASSSGHNEQYF. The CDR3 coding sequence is TGTGCCAGCAGCTCGGGACACAACGAGCAGTACTTC.

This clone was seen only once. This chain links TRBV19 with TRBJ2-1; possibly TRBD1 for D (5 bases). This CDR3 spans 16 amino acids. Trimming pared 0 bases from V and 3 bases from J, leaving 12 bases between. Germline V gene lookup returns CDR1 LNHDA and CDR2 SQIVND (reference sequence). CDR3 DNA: TGTGCCAGTAGTATAGATCTAGGGGTCTACTACAATGAGCAGTTCTTC. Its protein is CASSIDLGVYYNEQFF. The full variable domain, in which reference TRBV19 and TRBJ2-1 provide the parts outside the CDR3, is DGGITQSPKYLFRKEGQNVTLSCEQNLNHDAMYWYRQDPGQGLRLIYYSQIVNDFQKGDIAEGYSVSREKKESFPLTVTSAQKNPTAFYLCASSIDLGVYYNEQFFGPGTRLTVL.

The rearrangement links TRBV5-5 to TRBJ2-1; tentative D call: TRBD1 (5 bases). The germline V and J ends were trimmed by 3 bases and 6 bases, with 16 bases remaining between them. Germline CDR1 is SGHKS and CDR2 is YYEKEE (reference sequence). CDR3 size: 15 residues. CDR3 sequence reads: CASSSVPDSPNEQFF. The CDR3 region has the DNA TGTGCCAGCAGCTCAGTCCCTGACAGTCCCAATGAGCAGTTCTTC.

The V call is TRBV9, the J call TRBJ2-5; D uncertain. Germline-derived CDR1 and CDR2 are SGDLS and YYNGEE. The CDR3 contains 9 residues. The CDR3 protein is CSDGETQYF. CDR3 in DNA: TGTTCAGATGGTGAGACCCAGTACTTC.

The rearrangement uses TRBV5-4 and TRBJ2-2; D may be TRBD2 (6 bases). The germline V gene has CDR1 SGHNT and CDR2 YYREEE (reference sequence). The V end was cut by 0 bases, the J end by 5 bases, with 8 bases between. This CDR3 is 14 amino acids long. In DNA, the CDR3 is TGTGCCAGCAGCTTGGTCGCGGGGACCGGGGAGCTGTTTTTT. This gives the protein CASSLVAGTGELFF.

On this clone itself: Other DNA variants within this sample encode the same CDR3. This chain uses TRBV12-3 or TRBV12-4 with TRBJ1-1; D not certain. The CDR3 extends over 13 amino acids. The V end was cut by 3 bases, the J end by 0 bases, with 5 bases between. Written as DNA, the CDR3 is TGTGCCAGCAGTTTGAGGCTGAACACTGAAGCTTTCTTT. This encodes CASSLRLNTEAFF.

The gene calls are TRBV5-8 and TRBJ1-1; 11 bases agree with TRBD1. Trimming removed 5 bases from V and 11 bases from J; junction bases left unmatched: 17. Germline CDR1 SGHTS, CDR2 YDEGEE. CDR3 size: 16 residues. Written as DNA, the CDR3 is TGTGCCAGCAGTCCGGGACAGGGGGGAAGGATCCGTGAGGCTTTCTTT. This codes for CASSPGQGGRIREAFF. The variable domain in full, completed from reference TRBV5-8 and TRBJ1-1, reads EAGVTQSPTHLIKTRGQQATLRCSPISGHTSVYWYQQALGLGLQFLLWYDEGEERNRGNFPPRFSGRQFPNYSSELNVNALELEDSALYLCASSPGQGGRIREAFFGQGTRLTVV.